What follows is one T cell receptor beta chain and its context. Its antigen is currently unknown. This specimen comes from a study of identifying expanded T cells in peripheral blood. Study-wide points: Differentially abundant clones: roughly 1.2 between replicates, 16.4 at approximately 14 days, 19 to 20 at four.

Profiling relied on immunoSEQ multiplex PCR, and the TCRdb table lists in-frame clones only, not all of them. This table has 80,000 to 95,000 clones, approximately 88% appearing once. The V gene lost 5 bases and the J gene lost 1 base, with 12 bases spanning the gap. The CDR3 consists of 14 residues. The V gene's germline CDR1 is MNHEY and CDR2 SVGAGI. The source material was blood. The rearrangement uses TRBV6-5 and TRBJ2-7; D gene ambiguous. The origin of this receptor is a person aged 18-70 years in good health. In nucleotides, the CDR3 is TGTGCCAGCAGTCAACAATCAGAGTCCTACGAGCAGTACTTC. This sequence encodes CASSQQSESYEQYF.